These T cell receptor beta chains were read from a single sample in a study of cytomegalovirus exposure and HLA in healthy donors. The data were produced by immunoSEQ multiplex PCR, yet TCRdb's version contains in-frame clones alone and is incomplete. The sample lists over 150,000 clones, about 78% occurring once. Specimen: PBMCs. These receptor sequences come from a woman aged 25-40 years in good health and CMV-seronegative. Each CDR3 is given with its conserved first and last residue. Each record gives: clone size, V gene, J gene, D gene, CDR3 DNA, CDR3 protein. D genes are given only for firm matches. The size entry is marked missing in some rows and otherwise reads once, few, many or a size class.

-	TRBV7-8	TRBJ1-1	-	TGTGCCAGCAGCTTAGGGGGGGCGGGGGAAGGCACTGAAGCTTTCTTT	CASSLGGAGEGTEAFF
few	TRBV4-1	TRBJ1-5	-	TGCGCCAGCAGCCAGGGCAGGGTTAGTCAGCCCCAGCATTTT	CASSQGRVSQPQHF
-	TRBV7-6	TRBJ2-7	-	TGTGCCAGCAGCTTAGAACCTACAGGGTATAGCTCCTACGAGCAGTACTTC	CASSLEPTGYSSYEQYF
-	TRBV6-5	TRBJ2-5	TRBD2	TGTGCCAGCAGTCCTTTAGCGGGGGTGCCGGGGACCCAGTACTTC	CASSPLAGVPGTQYF
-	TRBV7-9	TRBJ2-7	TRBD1	TGTTCCAGCAGCCCCGTAAGGACAGGCTCCTACGAGCAGTACTTC	CSSSPVRTGSYEQYF
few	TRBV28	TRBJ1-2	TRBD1	TGTGCCAGCAGTTACCGGGGACAGGGGGCGCGGAATGGCTACACCTTC	CASSYRGQGARNGYTF
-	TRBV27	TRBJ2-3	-	TGTGCCAGCGGGTGGGGGGGCACAGATACGCAGTATTTT	CASGWGGTDTQYF
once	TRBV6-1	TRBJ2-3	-	TGTGCCAGCAGTGAATCGGGGTCTAACACAGATACGCAGTATTTT	CASSESGSNTDTQYF
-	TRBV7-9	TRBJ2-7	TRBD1	TGTGCCAGCAGCTTAAGGGACAGGGGGCTCTACGAGCAGTACTTC	CASSLRDRGLYEQYF
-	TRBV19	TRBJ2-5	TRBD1	TGTGCCAGTAGTACCCACAGGGGGGCCACCACGTCAGAGACCCAGTACTTC	CASSTHRGATTSETQYF
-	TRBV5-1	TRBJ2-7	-	TGCGCCAGCAGCTCGGCCAGGGGCAACGAGCAGTACTTC	CASSSARGNEQYF
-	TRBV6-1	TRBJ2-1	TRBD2	TGTGCCAGCAGTGTGGGACTAGCATGGGAGCAGTTCTTC	CASSVGLAWEQFF
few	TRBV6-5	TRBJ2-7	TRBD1	TGTGCCAGCAGTTACTCCCCGACAGGGTACTACGAGCAGTACTTC	CASSYSPTGYYEQYF
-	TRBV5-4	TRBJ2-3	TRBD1	TGTGCCAGCAGCCCAGATGGGACAGGGAATGGCTTTGTCGCAGATACGCAGTATTTT	CASSPDGTGNGFVADTQYF
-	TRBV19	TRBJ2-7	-	TGTGCCAGTACCTCGCCTGTCCGGGAGCAGTACTTC	CASTSPVREQYF
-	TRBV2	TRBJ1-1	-	TGTGCCAGCAGTGAGGGGAGGGGGACGGAAGCTTTCTTT	CASSEGRGTEAFF
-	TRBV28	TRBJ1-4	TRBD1	TGTGCCAGCAGTGAAGGGGGCCCACTGTTTTTT	CASSEGGPLFF
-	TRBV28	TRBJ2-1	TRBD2	TGTGCCAGCAGTTTTCGACTAGCGGAATACAATGAGCAGTTCTTC	CASSFRLAEYNEQFF
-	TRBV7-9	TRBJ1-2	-	TGTGCCAGCAGCTTAGCGCTGGTCCGGGAGGGGCTTGGCTACACCTTC	CASSLALVREGLGYTF
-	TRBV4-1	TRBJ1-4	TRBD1	TGCGCCAGCAGCCAGGGGACAGGGGGCTCTTCGGAACTGTTTTTT	CASSQGTGGSSELFF
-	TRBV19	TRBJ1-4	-	TGTGCCAGTAGTATAGATACGGCCGGGAGTAATGAAAAACTGTTTTTT	CASSIDTAGSNEKLFF
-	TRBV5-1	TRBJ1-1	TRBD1	TGCGCCAGCAGCTTCGGGACAGGGGATAAAGCTTTCTTT	CASSFGTGDKAFF
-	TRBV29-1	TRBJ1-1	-	TGCAGCGGGAGGACTACTCTTCTGAACACTGAAGCTTTCTTT	CSGRTTLLNTEAFF
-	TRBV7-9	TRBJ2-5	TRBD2	TGTGCCAGCAGCCAAGGACTAGCGGGAGATGGGGAGACCCAGTACTTC	CASSQGLAGDGETQYF
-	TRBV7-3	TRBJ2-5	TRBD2	TGTGCCAGCAGCTTCAGTGGGGGGGGAGAGACCCAGTACTTC	CASSFSGGGETQYF
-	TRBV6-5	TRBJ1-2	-	TGTGCCAGCCGGGGGGGTAACTATGGCTACACCTTC	CASRGGNYGYTF
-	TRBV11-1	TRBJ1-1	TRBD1	TGTGCCAGCAGCTTCTTTCTCCCCGGGCAGGGGGGTATGTGGACTGAAGCTTTCTTT	CASSFFLPGQGGMWTEAFF
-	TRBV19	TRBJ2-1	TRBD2	TGTGCCAGTAGTATGAGGGGACTAGCGGCAACAAACTACAATGAGCAGTTCTTC	CASSMRGLAATNYNEQFF
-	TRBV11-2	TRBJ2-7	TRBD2	TGTGCCAGCGGGAGGGACCACTACGAGCAGTACTTC	CASGRDHYEQYF
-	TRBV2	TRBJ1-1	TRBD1	TGTGCCAGCAGTCGACAGGGGACGAACACTGAAGCTTTCTTT	CASSRQGTNTEAFF
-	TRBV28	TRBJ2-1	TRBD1	TGTGCCAGCAGCCTCTACCCGGGACAGGTGTACAATGAGCAGTTCTTC	CASSLYPGQVYNEQFF
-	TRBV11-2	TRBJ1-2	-	TGTGCCAGCAGCTTGGGGCCAGGTTATGGCTACACCTTC	CASSLGPGYGYTF
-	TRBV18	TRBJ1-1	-	TGTGCCAGCTCATCTTCGGGGGGCTCGAACACTGAAGCTTTCTTT	CASSSSGGSNTEAFF
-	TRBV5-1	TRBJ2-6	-	TGCGCCAGCAGCTTGGTCGGGACAAGATCTGGGGCCAACGTCCTGACTTTC	CASSLVGTRSGANVLTF
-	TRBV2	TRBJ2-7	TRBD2	TGTGCCAGCAGTTGGACTAGCGGGGGCAGGTACGAGCAGTACTTC	CASSWTSGGRYEQYF
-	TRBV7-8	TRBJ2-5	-	TGTGCCAGCAGCTTAGGACTCCCTTCATTTGAGACCCAGTACTTC	CASSLGLPSFETQYF
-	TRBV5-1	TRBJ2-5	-	TGCGCCAGCAGCTTAGGACAGACCCAAGAGACCCAGTACTTC	CASSLGQTQETQYF
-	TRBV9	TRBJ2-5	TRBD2	TGTGCCAGCAGCCCAAGACTAGCGGGAGGCCCAGAGACCCAGTACTTC	CASSPRLAGGPETQYF
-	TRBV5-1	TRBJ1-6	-	TGCGCCAGCAAACAGGGAGATTCACCCCTCCACTTT	CASKQGDSPLHF
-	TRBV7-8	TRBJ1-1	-	TGTGCCAGCCTATTCTCCGACTGGGGGGTTCGTGACACTGAAGCTTTCTTT	CASLFSDWGVRDTEAFF
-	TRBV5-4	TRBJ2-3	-	TGTGCCAGCAGCCTCCGCCGGGCGGGAACAGATACGCAGTATTTT	CASSLRRAGTDTQYF
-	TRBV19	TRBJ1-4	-	TGTGCCAGTAGTGTTTACCGGGTCCCTAATGAAAAACTGTTTTTT	CASSVYRVPNEKLFF
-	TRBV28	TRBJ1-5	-	TGTGCCACCGGACAGCTACAGAATCAGCCCCAGCATTTT	CATGQLQNQPQHF
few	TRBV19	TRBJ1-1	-	TGTGCCAGTAGTATAGGGAGGGGTACTGAAGCTTTCTTT	CASSIGRGTEAFF
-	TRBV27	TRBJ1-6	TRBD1	TGTGCCAGCAGTTGGTCAGGGGGCGAAATTTCACCCCTCCACTTT	CASSWSGGEISPLHF